This T cell receptor beta chain was observed in a study of T cells in Graves' hyperthyroidism and ophthalmopathy. The study defined stable Graves' hyperthyroidism as no ophthalmopathy progression within 18 months. Aged 18 to 65, the patients had hyperthyroidism that was newly diagnosed and had lasted under 2 months. Using RNA transcripts as the source, TCR beta CDR3 regions were amplified. TCR CDR3 regions were first amplified by RT-PCR with HTBI primers. A single record per CDR3 protein comes from TCRdb applying MiXCR to the multiplex PCR reads. The data hold around 540,000 distinct CDR3 sequences, with under 60% observed a single time. This CDR3 spans 15 amino acids. After removal of 1 base from V and 4 bases from J, the junction contained 4 bases not matched to a gene. From germline, CDR1 is SEHNR and CDR2 FQNEAQ (reference sequence).

The sequenced material came from peripheral blood or thyroid tissue (not recorded which). The TCR sequence derives from a woman in her late teens or twenties with Graves' hyperthyroidism. The genes are TRBV7-9 and TRBJ1-2; 9 bases agree with TRBD1. The CDR3 coding sequence is TGTGCCAGCAGCTTAGACGGGACAGGGCCCTATGGCTACACCTTC. Residues: CASSLDGTGPYGYTF.